The 12 T cell receptor beta chains given below trace back to one sample, sequenced in a study of blood T cell repertoires in COVID-19. The data were produced by immunoSEQ multiplex PCR, yet TCRdb's version contains in-frame clones alone and is incomplete. The sample holds some 260,000 clones, over 80% seen once. Sample: peripheral blood. Every receptor here comes from a woman aged 70-85 years with COVID-19, enrolled during active disease.

The chain couples TRBV19 to TRBJ2-4, with 7 bases matching TRBD1. CDR1 is LNHDA, CDR2 SQIVND, per germline (reference sequence). J lost 8 bases, V lost 5 bases, and 15 bases had no gene match. The CDR3 runs 16 residues. CDR3: CASSPPGTAKGYIQYF. CDR3 DNA sequence: TGTGCCAGTAGTCCCCCCGGGACAGCCAAAGGGTACATTCAGTACTTC.

This sequence joins TRBV5-4 and TRBJ1-2; 9 bases are a match to TRBD1. J lost 5 bases, V lost 4 bases, and 15 bases had no gene match. Germline V lookup: CDR1 SGHNT, CDR2 YYREEE (reference sequence). The CDR3 covers 17 residues. CDR3 amino acids: CASSPEGGQGVSYGYTF. For the CDR3, the DNA is TGTGCCAGCAGCCCAGAGGGGGGACAGGGCGTATCTTATGGCTACACCTTC.

The V call is TRBV7-6, the J call TRBJ1-3; D gene unclear. V lost 7 bases to trimming and J lost 0 bases, with 4 bases between them. This CDR3 has 12 residues. The germline V gene has CDR1 SGHVS and CDR2 FNYEAQ. Here the CDR3 reads CASISSGNTIYF. CDR3 bases: TGTGCCAGCATCAGCTCTGGAAACACCATATATTTT.

The chain has TRBV19 and TRBJ2-4, with 7 positions matching TRBD1. Germline trimming cut 3 bases from V and 0 bases from J; bases unmatched to any gene: 8. Per the germline V gene, CDR1 is LNHDA and CDR2 is SQIVND (reference sequence). The CDR3 extends over 17 amino acids. CDR3 protein: CASSMDRTGGAKNIQYF. CDR3 nucleotide sequence: TGTGCCAGTAGTATGGACAGGACCGGAGGAGCCAAAAACATTCAGTACTTC.

The chain employs TRBV19 and TRBJ2-1; 9 nucleotides align to TRBD1. The CDR3 totals 17 residues. Germline V lookup: CDR1 LNHDA, CDR2 SQIVND (reference sequence). V lost 6 bases to trimming and J lost 1 base; unmatched junction nucleotides: 10. CDR3 protein: CASRRVSQGASYNEQFF. CDR3 bases: TGTGCCAGTAGGCGGGTATCACAGGGGGCTTCCTACAATGAGCAGTTCTTC.

The CDR3 DNA sequence: TGTGCCAGCAGTTCCTCACAGGGTGGCCATAATTCACCCCTCCACTTT. Encoded protein: CASSSSQGGHNSPLHF. The chain links TRBV28 to TRBJ1-6; tentatively, D is TRBD1 (6 bases). The V gene lost 4 bases and the J gene lost 5 bases, with 15 bases spanning the gap. Germline CDR1 reads MDHEN; CDR2 reads SYDVKM. The CDR3 sequence is 16 residues long.

The chain is built from TRBV2 and TRBJ1-2; D is unresolved. This CDR3 is 14 amino acids long. V was clipped by 6 bases and J by 0 bases, with 11 bases between them. Germline V CDR1 and CDR2: SNHLY, FYNNEI. Here the CDR3 DNA reads TGTGCCAGCAGCGAGGTCCGAGCTAACTATGGCTACACCTTC. As protein: CASSEVRANYGYTF.

This clone was recorded a few times. The chain uses TRBV19 and TRBJ2-2, with TRBD2 as a possible D gene (6 bases). Per germline, CDR1 LNHDA and CDR2 SQIVND (reference sequence). Trimming removed 3 bases at V and 5 bases at J, with 13 bases between. The CDR3 is made up of 15 amino acids. DNA for the CDR3: TGTGCCAGTAGTATTGGCGGGGTGAATACCGGGGAGCTGTTTTTT. Protein product: CASSIGGVNTGELFF.

J is TRBJ1-5 and V is TRBV27; 10 nucleotides align to TRBD1. The V segment lost 6 bases and the J segment 7 bases; nucleotides outside the gene matches: 12. CDR3 size: 16 residues. Per the germline V gene, CDR1 is MNHEY and CDR2 is SMNVEV (reference sequence). The CDR3 DNA is TGTGCCAGCAGACCTTATCGGTCGGGACAGGGGCAGCCCCAGCATTTT. This encodes CASRPYRSGQGQPQHF.

The chain uses TRBV30 and TRBJ2-1, with D tentatively TRBD2 (5 bases). The CDR3 sequence is 13 residues long. The germline gives CDR1 GTSNPN, CDR2 SVGIG (reference sequence). Trimming pared 2 bases from V and 5 bases from J, leaving 10 bases between. The CDR3 DNA is TGTGCCTGGAGTATCGGGGTGAACAATGAGCAGTTCTTC. It specifies CAWSIGVNNEQFF.

This chain uses TRBV29-1 with TRBJ1-1, with unresolved D. This CDR3 is 13 amino acids long. Germline V CDR1 and CDR2: SQVTM, ANQGSEA. The V and J ends lost 4 bases and 0 bases respectively, with 9 bases between them. CDR3 DNA sequence: TGCAGCGTTGGAGAGGAGCTGAACACTGAAGCTTTCTTT. It encodes CSVGEELNTEAFF.

This rearrangement joins TRBV30 to TRBJ2-1; TRBD1 might be the D (6 bases). CDR1 and CDR2 (germline): GTSNPN, SVGIG (reference sequence). The CDR3 has 14 residues. The V end was cut by 3 bases, the J end by 6 bases, with 15 bases between. CDR3 amino acids: CAWSGTPLLNEQFF. CDR3 DNA: TGTGCCTGGAGCGGGACACCGCTTCTCAATGAGCAGTTCTTC.